This TCR beta chain was documented in a study of blood T cell repertoires in COVID-19. About the research overall: Samples of COVID-19 (acute and convalescent) were obtained from the United States, Italy and Spain. Nucleic acid was either cDNA or gDNA, and it came from T cells, B-cell-depleted T cells, or PBMCs.

Germline V gene data show CDR1 as ENHRY and CDR2 as SYGVKD. The CDR3 contains 15 residues. The trim removed 11 bases at V and 2 bases at J, leaving 9 bases unmatched. Study processing details: Estimated nucleated cell counts came from reference gene primer amplification. The table came from immunoSEQ multiplex PCR; TCRdb's copy has only in-frame clones and leaves some out. V, J and clone size are taken as reported in that table, and D and trimming were inferred from the DNA itself. The table has about 6,100 clones, roughly 80% seen once. The specimen was peripheral blood. The chain links TRBV10-3 to TRBJ2-1, with 10 bases fitting TRBD2. The source is a human donor with active COVID-19. The donor label of this sample is uncertain. The CDR3: CAAASGSGTYNEQFF. For the CDR3, the DNA is TGTGCCGCCGCTAGCGGGAGTGGAACCTACAATGAGCAGTTCTTC.